This T cell receptor (beta chain) was profiled in a study of T cells after posttransplantation cyclophosphamide. Study findings and constraints: Donor CD8+ memory clones often dominated recipient blood repertoires at later times.

Of note for this clone: Its specificity is unknown.

Cells defined as naive were viable CD3+CD4+ or CD3+CD8+ and CCR7+CD45RA+CD45RO-CD95-CD27+CD28+. Germline values: CDR1 SGHKS, CDR2 YYEKEE (reference sequence). Germline trimming cut 4 bases from V and 3 bases from J; bases unmatched to any gene: 5. The CDR3 extends over 15 amino acids. Data came from immunoSEQ multiplex PCR; TCRdb stores just in-frame clones and leaves some out. This table has under 40,000 clones, about 91% appearing once. The TCR originated in a man aged 25 to 40 in good health and a related stem cell transplant donor. The V and J genes are TRBV5-5 and TRBJ2-1; 9 bases fit TRBD1. The sample taken for sequencing was naive CD4+ T cells sorted from blood. The CDR3 spells CASSVGQGNYNEQFF. CDR3 coding DNA: TGTGCCAGCAGCGTTGGACAGGGGAACTACAATGAGCAGTTCTTC.